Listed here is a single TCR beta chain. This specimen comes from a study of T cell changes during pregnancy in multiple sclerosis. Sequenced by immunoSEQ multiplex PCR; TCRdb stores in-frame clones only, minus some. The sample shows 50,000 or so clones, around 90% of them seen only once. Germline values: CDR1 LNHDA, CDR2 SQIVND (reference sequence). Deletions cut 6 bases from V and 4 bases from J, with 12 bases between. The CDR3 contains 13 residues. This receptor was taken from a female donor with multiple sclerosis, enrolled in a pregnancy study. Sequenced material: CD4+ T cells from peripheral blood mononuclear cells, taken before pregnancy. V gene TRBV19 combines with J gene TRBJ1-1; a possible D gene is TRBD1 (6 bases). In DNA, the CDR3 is TGTGCCAGTAGGCGGGAGGGGGGCACTGAAGCTTTCTTT. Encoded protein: CASRREGGTEAFF.